This TCR beta chain was sequenced in a study of OX40 agonist ivuxolimab in advanced cancers. Study details: It was ivuxolimab, an agonistic anti-OX40 (CD134) antibody, that patients were treated with. Dose-escalation cases comprised hepatocellular carcinoma, melanoma, renal cell or head and neck cancer. A male proportion of about 84% was recorded, with mean age approximately 64 years and range roughly 23 to 90.

The method was immunoSEQ multiplex PCR; TCRdb's version includes in-frame clones alone and lacks a portion of them. Among 10,000 to 15,000 clones listed, 84% were seen once. Looked up from germline, CDR1 is SEHNR and CDR2 is FQNEAQ (reference sequence). Trimming cost V 5 bases and J 2 bases, with 13 bases left between them. This CDR3 region has 14 residues. This sequence joins TRBV7-9 and TRBJ2-7, with D perhaps matching TRBD1 or TRBD2 (5 bases each). This specimen consisted of CD4+ or CD8+ T cells sorted from blood, obtained in a trial of the OX40 agonist ivuxolimab. The sequence came from an adult with an advanced solid tumor such as melanoma, head and neck, liver or kidney cancer. DNA of the CDR3: TGTGCCAGCAGCAACCGGGACGTGCCCTACGAGCAGTACTTC. Protein: CASSNRDVPYEQYF.